The 11 T cell receptor beta chains below were found in one sample sequenced in a study of memory CD4+ T cells and cytomegalovirus serostatus. Libraries were prepared by immunoSEQ multiplex PCR; TCRdb keeps only in-frame clonotypes and omits some of them. The sample holds about 56,000 clones, about 80% seen once. The sort gate was single viable CD3+CD4+CD8-CD45RO+ cells for memory CD4+ T cells. The sample comprised memory CD4+ T cells from blood. These receptors originate from an adult in good health and CMV-seronegative.

In this sample, this clone turned up a few times. The V and J genes are TRBV28 and TRBJ1-1, with D possibly being TRBD1 (6 bases). The germline CDR1 and CDR2 sequences are MDHEN and SYDVKM. The V gene lost 10 bases and the J gene lost 1 base, with 10 bases spanning the gap. CDR3 length equals 12 residues. DNA for the CDR3: TGTGCCACCCGGGACACGAACACTGAAGCTTTCTTT. It yields the protein CATRDTNTEAFF.

This chain joins TRBV30 and TRBJ2-7; D remains unclear. Trimming took off 2 bases at V and 0 bases at J, with 8 bases between the two ends. This CDR3 is built from 13 residues. Germline CDR1 reads GTSNPN; CDR2 reads SVGIG (reference sequence). The CDR3 DNA reads TGTGCCTGGAGTTTGGGATCCTCCTACGAGCAGTACTTC. Amino acid sequence: CAWSLGSSYEQYF. The complete variable domain, with remaining parts taken from reference TRBV30 and TRBJ2-7, reads SQTIHQWPATLVQPVGSPLSLECTVEGTSNPNLYWYRQAAGRGLQLLFYSVGIGQISSEVPQNLSASRPQDRQFILSSKKLLLSDSGFYLCAWSLGSSYEQYFGPGTRLTVT.

J is TRBJ2-7 and V is TRBV2; TRBD1 might be the D (5 bases). The CDR3 is 12 residues long. Germline V gene lookup returns CDR1 SNHLY and CDR2 FYNNEI. Trimming took off 6 bases at V and 6 bases at J, with 12 bases between the two ends. DNA of the CDR3: TGTGCCAGCAGGCCACCAGGGCGCGAGCAGTACTTC. Residues: CASRPPGREQYF.

The gene calls are TRBV5-1 and TRBJ1-2; TRBD1 matches at 7 bases. Looked up from germline, CDR1 is SGHRS and CDR2 is YFSETQ. After removal of 4 bases from V and 6 bases from J, the junction contained 12 bases not matched to a gene. The CDR3 is made up of 15 amino acids. CDR3 DNA: TGCGCCAGCAGCCCGAGCCCCGACAGGGTCGATGGCTACACCTTC. This gives the protein CASSPSPDRVDGYTF.

V is TRBV2 and J is TRBJ1-4; D remains ambiguous. The CDR3 spans 11 residues. V lost 4 bases, J lost 8 bases, and 5 bases lay in between. In germline, CDR1 is SNHLY, CDR2 FYNNEI. CDR3 bases: TGTGCCAGCAGTGCCAAGGAAAAACTGTTTTTT. This gives the protein CASSAKEKLFF.

This rearrangement joins TRBV6-5 to TRBJ1-6; 8 bases map to TRBD1. This CDR3 comprises 15 residues. Germline V CDR1 and CDR2: MNHEY, SVGAGI. J was trimmed by 6 bases and V by 5 bases; bases with no gene match: 6. CDR3 nucleotides: TGTGCCAGCAGTACCGGGACAGGCCTTAATTCACCCCTCCACTTT. Its protein product is CASSTGTGLNSPLHF.

In its sample, this clone was seen many times. This rearrangement joins TRBV9 to TRBJ2-5; 12 nucleotides line up with TRBD2. V lost 3 bases and J lost 2; bases outside the gene matches: 2. This CDR3 contains 15 residues. The V gene's germline CDR1 is SGDLS and CDR2 YYNGEE. The CDR3 DNA sequence: TGTGCCAGCAGCGCCCTAGCGGGGGGGCAAGAGACCCAGTACTTC. As protein: CASSALAGGQETQYF. Using reference TRBV9 and TRBJ2-5 for the parts outside the CDR3, the full variable domain is DSGVTQTPKHLITATGQRVTLRCSPRSGDLSVYWYQQSLDQGLQFLIQYYNGEERAKGNILERFSAQQFPDLHSELNLSSLELGDSALYFCASSALAGGQETQYFGPGTRLLVL.

This clone turned up a few times. This sequence joins TRBV6-4 and TRBJ2-1; no firm D call. Deletions cut 2 bases from V and 6 bases from J, with 8 bases between. This CDR3 comprises 13 residues. Germline-derived CDR1 and CDR2 are MRHNA and SNTAGT. CDR3 amino acids: CASSDVWRNEQFF. The CDR3 DNA reads as TGTGCCAGCAGTGACGTATGGCGCAATGAGCAGTTCTTC.

The chain carries TRBV9 and TRBJ2-5, with TRBD2 matching 9 bases. The germline CDR1 and CDR2 sequences are SGDLS and YYNGEE. After removal of 4 bases from V and 1 base from J, the junction contained 5 bases not matched to a gene. The CDR3 spans 15 residues. CDR3 region: CASSRAGGTQETQYF. For the CDR3, the DNA is TGTGCCAGCAGCCGAGCGGGGGGTACCCAAGAGACCCAGTACTTC.

This clone was counted once. The CDR3 sequence is CATSRDPAGRSYNEQFF. CDR3 bases: TGTGCCACCAGCAGAGATCCCGCAGGGCGCTCCTACAATGAGCAGTTCTTC. The V gene is TRBV15, the J gene TRBJ2-1; D might be TRBD1 (5 bases). Germline CDR1 and CDR2: LNHNV and YYDKDF (reference sequence). Trimming removed 0 bases from V and 0 bases from J, with 12 bases in between. The CDR3 length is 17 residues.

CDR3 sequence reads: CASSAKGTSGGPKETQYF. CDR3 in DNA: TGTGCCAGTAGCGCCAAGGGGACTAGCGGGGGACCTAAAGAGACCCAGTACTTC. This chain links TRBV19 with TRBJ2-5; TRBD2 matches at 14 bases. The V gene end was trimmed by 6 bases and the J gene end by 3 bases; junction bases not matched to a gene: 12. The CDR3 covers 18 residues. In germline, CDR1 is LNHDA, CDR2 SQIVND (reference sequence).